This T cell receptor (beta chain) originates from a study of blood T cell repertoires in COVID-19. Whole-study context: From the United States, Italy and Spain came samples of acute and convalescent COVID-19. Nucleic acid was either cDNA or gDNA, and it came from T cells, B-cell-depleted T cells, or PBMCs.

In the authors' workflow: How many nucleated cells were present was estimated from reference gene primer amplification. Sequencing used immunoSEQ multiplex PCR; TCRdb keeps in-frame clones, though not all of them. V and J calls and clone size are copied from that table; D and trimming were computed from the DNA. Here the sample spans a few hundred thousand clones, roughly nine tenths being singletons. V was clipped by 5 bases and J by 9 bases; unmatched bases: 6. This CDR3 contains 13 residues. Specimen: peripheral blood. The sequence was obtained from a man aged 18 to 35 who had recovered from COVID-19. V is TRBV12-3 or TRBV12-4 and J is TRBJ1-2; 10 bases align to TRBD1. DNA of the CDR3: TGTGCCAGCAGTCAGGGACAGGGGAAGAGCTACACCTTC. This encodes CASSQGQGKSYTF.